Here is one T cell receptor (beta chain) with its context. The data originate from a study of blood T cell repertoires in COVID-19. Study information: COVID-19 samples, acute and convalescent, were from the United States, Italy and Spain. PBMCs, B-cell-depleted T cells, or T cells were the source of the cDNA or gDNA that made up the material.

Germline values: CDR1 KGHSH, CDR2 LQKENI. The germline V and J ends were trimmed by 8 bases and 1 base, with 11 bases remaining between them. The CDR3 is 13 residues long. Sequencing used immunoSEQ multiplex PCR; TCRdb keeps in-frame clones, though not all of them. The sample carries under 450,000 clones, 70% to 90% recorded once. The source of this sequence is a man in his thirties or forties who had recovered from COVID-19. The V and J genes are TRBV18 and TRBJ1-1; unclear D gene. Sequenced: PBMCs or T cells enriched from blood (not recorded which). CDR3 in amino acids: CASKDIENTEAFF. The DNA for the CDR3 is TGTGCCAGCAAAGACATCGAGAACACTGAAGCTTTCTTT. Supplemented by reference TRBV18 and TRBJ1-1, the full variable domain reads NAGVMQNPRHLVRRRGQEARLRCSPMKGHSHVYWYRQLPEEGLKFMVYLQKENIIDESGMPKERFSAEFPKEGPSILRIQQVVRGDSAAYFCASKDIENTEAFFGQGTRLTVV.